This T cell receptor beta chain stems from a study of blood T cell repertoires in COVID-19. Overall study: T cells, B-cell-depleted T cells, or PBMCs provided the cDNA or gDNA that served as material.

Seattle patient enrollment occurred during active infection, with longitudinal follow-up thereafter. As handled by the study authors: The authors estimated nucleated cell counts from reference gene primer amplification. Only in-frame clones appear in the TCRdb table, and some are missing; sequencing was by immunoSEQ multiplex PCR. The V and J calls and the clone size are those of that table, but D and trimming were determined from the DNA. The data show 540,000 or so clones, around 90% seen once. Germline CDR1 reads SGHRS; CDR2 reads YFSETQ. J lost 5 bases, V lost 2 bases, and 7 bases had no gene match. CDR3 size: 15 residues.

The rearrangement joins TRBV5-1 to TRBJ2-1; TRBD1 agrees at 7 bases. The clonotype originates from a woman in her 50s with COVID-19, enrolled during active disease. Sequenced material: peripheral blood. For the CDR3, the DNA is TGCGCCAGCAGCTTTGCCGGGACAGACAACAATGAGCAGTTCTTC. The encoded protein is CASSFAGTDNNEQFF. The whole variable domain, filled in from reference TRBV5-1 and TRBJ2-1, reads KAGVTQTPRYLIKTRGQQVTLSCSPISGHRSVSWYQQTPGQGLQFLFEYFSETQRNKGNFPGRFSGRQFSNSRSEMNVSTLELGDSALYLCASSFAGTDNNEQFFGPGTRLTVL.